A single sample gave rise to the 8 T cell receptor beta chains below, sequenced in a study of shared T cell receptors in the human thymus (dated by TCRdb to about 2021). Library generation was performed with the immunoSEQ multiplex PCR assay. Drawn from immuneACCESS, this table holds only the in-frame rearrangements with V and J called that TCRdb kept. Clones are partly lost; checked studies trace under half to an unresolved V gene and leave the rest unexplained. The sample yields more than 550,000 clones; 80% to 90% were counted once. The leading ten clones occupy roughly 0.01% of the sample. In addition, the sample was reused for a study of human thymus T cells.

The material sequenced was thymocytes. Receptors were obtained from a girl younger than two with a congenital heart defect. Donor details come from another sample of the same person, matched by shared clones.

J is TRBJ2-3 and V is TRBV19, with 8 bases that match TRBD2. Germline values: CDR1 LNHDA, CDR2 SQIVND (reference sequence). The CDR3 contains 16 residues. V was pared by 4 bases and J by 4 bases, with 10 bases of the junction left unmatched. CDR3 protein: CASSTHIAGRADTQYF. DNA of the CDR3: TGTGCCAGTAGTACCCACATAGCGGGACGGGCAGATACGCAGTATTTT.

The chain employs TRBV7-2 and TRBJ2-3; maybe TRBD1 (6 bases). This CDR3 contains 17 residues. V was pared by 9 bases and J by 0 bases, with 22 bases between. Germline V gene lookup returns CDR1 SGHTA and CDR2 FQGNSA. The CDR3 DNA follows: TGTGCCAGTACGTATCCCGACAGGCCATCTAGCACAGATACGCAGTATTTT. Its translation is CASTYPDRPSSTDTQYF.

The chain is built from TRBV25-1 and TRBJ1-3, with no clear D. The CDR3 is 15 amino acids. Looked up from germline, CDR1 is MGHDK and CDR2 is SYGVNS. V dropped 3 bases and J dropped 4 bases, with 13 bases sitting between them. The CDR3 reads CASSDSRESGNTIYF. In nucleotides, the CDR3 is TGTGCCAGCAGTGATTCGAGGGAGTCCGGAAACACCATATATTTT.

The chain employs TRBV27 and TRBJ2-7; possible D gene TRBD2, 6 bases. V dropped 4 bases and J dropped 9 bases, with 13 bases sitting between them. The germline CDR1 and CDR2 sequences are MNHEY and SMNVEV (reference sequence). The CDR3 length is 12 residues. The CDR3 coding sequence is TGTGCCAGCAGTTCCCCTCTGGGAGGGCAGTACTTC. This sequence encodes CASSSPLGGQYF.

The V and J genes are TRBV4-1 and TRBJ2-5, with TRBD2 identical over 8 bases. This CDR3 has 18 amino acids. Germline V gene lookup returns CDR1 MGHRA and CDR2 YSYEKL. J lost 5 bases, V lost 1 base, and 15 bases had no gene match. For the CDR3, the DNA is TGCGCCAGCAGCCAAGGGGGCTCCGGGGGGGCCGGTCTGGAGACCCAGTACTTC. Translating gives CASSQGGSGGAGLETQYF.

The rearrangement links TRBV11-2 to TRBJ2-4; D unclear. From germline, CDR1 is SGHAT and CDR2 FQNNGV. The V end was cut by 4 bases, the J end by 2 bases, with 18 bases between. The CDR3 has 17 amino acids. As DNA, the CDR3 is TGTGCCAGCAGCTCCATCAGTGGGCCCGCTACCAAAAACATTCAGTACTTC. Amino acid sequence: CASSSISGPATKNIQYF.

The CDR3 loop is CSVVGGYRGKETQYF. In DNA form, the CDR3 reads TGCAGCGTTGTAGGGGGCTACAGGGGGAAAGAGACCCAGTACTTC. V is TRBV29-1 and J is TRBJ2-5; TRBD1 aligns across 8 bases. V shed 4 bases and J 3 bases; nucleotides not matched to a gene: 10. From germline, CDR1 is SQVTM and CDR2 ANQGSEA. This CDR3 region has 15 residues.

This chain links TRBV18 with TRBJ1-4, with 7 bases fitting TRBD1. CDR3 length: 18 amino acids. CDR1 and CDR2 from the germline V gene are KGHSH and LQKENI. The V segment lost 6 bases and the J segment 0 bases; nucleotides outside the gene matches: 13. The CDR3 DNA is TGTGCCAGCTCGCGCAACAGGGGCCCACTAGCAACTAATGAAAAACTGTTTTTT. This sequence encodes CASSRNRGPLATNEKLFF.